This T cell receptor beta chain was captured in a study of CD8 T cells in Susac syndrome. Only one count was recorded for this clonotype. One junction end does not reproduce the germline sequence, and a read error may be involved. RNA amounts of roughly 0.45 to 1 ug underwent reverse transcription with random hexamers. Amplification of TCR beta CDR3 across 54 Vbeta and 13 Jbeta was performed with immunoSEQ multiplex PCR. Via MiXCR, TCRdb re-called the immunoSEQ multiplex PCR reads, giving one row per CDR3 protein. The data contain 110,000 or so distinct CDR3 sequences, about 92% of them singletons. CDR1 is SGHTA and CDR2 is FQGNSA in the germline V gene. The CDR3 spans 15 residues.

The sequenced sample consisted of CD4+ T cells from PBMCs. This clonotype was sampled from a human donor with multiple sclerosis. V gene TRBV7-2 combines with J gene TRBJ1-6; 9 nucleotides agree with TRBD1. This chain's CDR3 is CASNLGGTGLSPLHF. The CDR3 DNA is TGTGCCAGCAACTTAGGGGGGACAGGGTTGTCACCCCTCCACTTT.